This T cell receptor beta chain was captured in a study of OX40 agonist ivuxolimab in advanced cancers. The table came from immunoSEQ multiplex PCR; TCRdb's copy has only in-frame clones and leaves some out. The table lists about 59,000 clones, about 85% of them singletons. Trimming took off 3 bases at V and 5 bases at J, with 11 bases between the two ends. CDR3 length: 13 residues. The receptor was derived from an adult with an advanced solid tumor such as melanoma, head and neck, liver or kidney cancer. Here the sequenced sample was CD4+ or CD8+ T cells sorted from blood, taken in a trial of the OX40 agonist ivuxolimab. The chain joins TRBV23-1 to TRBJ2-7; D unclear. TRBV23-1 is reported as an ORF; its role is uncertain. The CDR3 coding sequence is TGCGCCAGCAGTCACAGTTGGCACGACGAGCAGTACTTC. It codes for CASSHSWHDEQYF.